The 5 T cell receptor beta chains presented below share a single source sample, sequenced in a study of shared clonotypes between healthy human individuals. The protocol was immunoSEQ multiplex PCR, while the TCRdb copy is restricted to in-frame clones and leaves out a portion. The sample carries about 450,000 clones, roughly three quarters recorded once. The sample consisted of PBMCs. These receptors all stem from a woman aged 40 to 50 in good health. Some clones in this sample may be carry-over from other donors' samples.

This clone was seen more than once but under ten times. This chain links TRBV13 with TRBJ1-1; D gene ambiguous. V was cut by 2 bases and J by 5 bases, with 9 bases left in between. Germline V gene lookup returns CDR1 PRHDT and CDR2 FYEKMQ (reference sequence). The CDR3 is 13 residues long. The CDR3 protein is CASSLPGRTEAFF. The CDR3 region has the DNA TGTGCCAGCAGCTTACCAGGACGGACTGAAGCTTTCTTT.

This clone was detected once. This chain uses TRBV6-6 with TRBJ1-2; the D gene is possibly TRBD1 (6 bases). CDR1 is MNHNY and CDR2 is SVGAGI in the germline V gene (reference sequence). The V and J ends lost 7 bases and 4 bases respectively, with 10 bases between them. CDR3 size: 12 residues. This chain's CDR3 is CASTRGGYGYTF. CDR3 bases: TGTGCCAGCACGCGAGGGGGCTATGGCTACACCTTC.

CDR3 sequence: CASGLDALRDDYGYTF. The CDR3 DNA reads as TGTGCTAGTGGTTTGGATGCCCTCCGGGACGACTATGGCTACACCTTC. The V and J genes are TRBV12-5 and TRBJ1-2; maybe TRBD1 (5 bases). There are 16 residues in the CDR3. The V gene lost 1 base and the J gene lost 3 bases, with 15 bases spanning the gap. The germline V gene encodes CDR1 LGHNT and CDR2 FRNRAP. The variable domain in full, with the rest retrieved from reference TRBV12-5 and TRBJ1-2, is DARVTQTPRHKVTEMGQEVTMRCQPILGHNTVFWYRQTMMQGLELLAYFRNRAPLDDSGMPKDRFSAEMPDATLATLKIQPSEPRDSAVYFCASGLDALRDDYGYTFGSGTRLTVV.

J is TRBJ2-7 and V is TRBV7-9, with TRBD2 identical over 14 bases. The CDR3 has 19 residues. Germline trimming cut 3 bases from V and 1 base from J; bases unmatched to any gene: 11. Germline V CDR1 and CDR2: SEHNR, FQNEAQ (reference sequence). CDR3 amino acids: CASSLVTSGRASRSYEQYF. The DNA for the CDR3 is TGTGCCAGCAGCTTGGTGACTAGCGGGAGGGCCAGTAGGTCCTACGAGCAGTACTTC.

This chain links TRBV4-2 with TRBJ2-7, with a possible D match to TRBD1 (5 bases). The CDR3 is made up of 15 amino acids. Trimming shortened V by 9 bases and J by 1 base, and 19 bases separated the two germline ends. CDR1 is LGHNA and CDR2 is YNFKEQ in the germline V gene. The CDR3 loop is CASSVGAGPSYEQYF. The DNA of the CDR3 is TGTGCCAGTTCTGTAGGGGCAGGGCCTTCCTACGAGCAGTACTTC.